The text below deals with one TCR beta chain. Its antigen remains unknown. This record comes from a study of T cell responses to AZD1222 COVID-19 vaccine. Overall study results and limits: Baseline seropositivity occurred in only a handful of AZD1222 recipients. Repertoire collection took place solely once the T cell response had peaked.

Profiling relied on immunoSEQ multiplex PCR, and the TCRdb table lists in-frame clones only, not all of them. Of about 120,000 clones in the sample, over 70% were seen once. V was pared by 5 bases and J by 1 base, with 11 bases between. Germline-derived CDR1 and CDR2 are SGHNT and YENEEA. This CDR3 spans 14 amino acids. This TCR was sampled from an adult in good health. The chain couples TRBV11-3 to TRBJ1-1; D remains ambiguous. The sample in question was peripheral blood, obtained on day 0 of AZD1222 vaccination. The CDR3 loop reads CASSARVSNTEAFF. In DNA form, the CDR3 reads TGTGCCAGCAGCGCCCGGGTTTCGAACACTGAAGCTTTCTTT.